Sequencing of this T cell receptor (beta chain) was carried out in a study of Graves' ophthalmopathy and Graves' hyperthyroidism. The CDR3 extends over 12 amino acids. Germline assignment: CDR1 SEHNR and CDR2 FQNEAQ (reference sequence). Points on this clonotype: One junction end does not reproduce the germline sequence, and a read error may be involved.

Amplification of TCR beta CDR3 regions used RNA transcripts. First-round RT-PCR with HTBI primers preceded a second-round multiplex PCR. TCRdb re-analysed the multiplex PCR reads in MiXCR, keeping a single row per CDR3 protein. The sample includes 740,000 or so distinct CDR3 sequences, 35% to 50% seen only once; the top ten take approximately 46%. This clonotype was obtained from an adult man with Graves' ophthalmopathy. Sequencing was performed on peripheral blood. The chain combines TRBV7-9 with TRBJ2-7; a possible D gene is TRBD1 (5 bases). CDR3 in DNA: TGCGCCAGCAGGGCAGGGTCCGGGGAGCAGTACTTC. Its translation: CASRAGSGEQYF.